The sequence of this T cell receptor beta chain was determined in a study of shared T cell receptors in the human thymus. The table came from immunoSEQ multiplex PCR; TCRdb's copy has only in-frame clones and leaves some out. Counted here are some 660,000 clones, more than 70% occurring once; the ten biggest clones make up roughly 0.0087%. V lost 10 bases and J 0 bases, leaving 15 bases between the germline ends. Germline-derived CDR1 and CDR2 are ENHRY and SYGVKD. The CDR3 is 14 amino acids. These data were also filed under a second study, of human thymus T cells. From that report: Having surgery to correct congenital heart defects, healthy Finnish infants acted as the donors. Thymus tissue was removed during corrective cardiac surgery. Related research examined unrelated individuals and reported that their thymic repertoires overlapped highly.

V is TRBV10-3 and J is TRBJ1-2; D remains unclear. The specimen sequenced was thymocytes. The receptor was derived from a boy younger than two with a congenital heart defect. The CDR3 is CATTSGRANYGYTF. DNA of the CDR3: TGTGCCACCACCTCGGGGAGGGCTAACTATGGCTACACCTTC.